Given below is one TCR beta chain in context. This record belongs to a study of OX40 agonist ivuxolimab in advanced cancers. The CDR3 loop spans 16 amino acids. The germline gives CDR1 SGHNT, CDR2 YENEEA. Trimming cost V 7 bases and J 4 bases; bases outside gene matches: 13. The protocol was immunoSEQ multiplex PCR, while the TCRdb copy is restricted to in-frame clones and leaves out a portion. The sample gives about 53,000 clones, 75% to 80% of which show up once; around 2.5% is in the top ten. The chain links TRBV11-3 to TRBJ2-3; 8 bases match TRBD2. This TCR derives from an adult with an advanced solid tumor such as melanoma, head and neck, liver or kidney cancer. The material sequenced was CD4+ or CD8+ T cells sorted from blood, taken in a trial of the OX40 agonist ivuxolimab. In nucleotides, the CDR3 is TGTGCCAGCACCAAAGGCGGAGCGGGAGCGGCAGATACGCAGTATTTT. Amino acid sequence: CASTKGGAGAADTQYF.